This T cell receptor (beta chain) was observed in a study of blood T cell repertoires in COVID-19 (dated by TCRdb to about 2020). General notes on the study: Collaborator samples came from the United States, Italy and Spain and covered acute and convalescent phases of COVID-19. The material from the prospective study consisted of cDNA or gDNA derived from T cells, B-cell-depleted T cells, or PBMCs. The dataset comprised deeply sampled blood TCRbeta repertoires from subjects exposed to, actively infected with, or recovered from COVID-19. A freely available public database, intended as a resource for researchers studying the immune response to SARS-CoV-2, is where the repertoires were released. Samples came from the ongoing ImmuneRACE study (first 160 participants) plus 1,254 subjects from 6 global collaborators. Nearly every sample came with metadata listing a de-identified subject ID, COVID-19 status, age in years and sex. Where available, HLA class I and class II types were obtained from metadata supplied by the sample provider rather than from assay-based typing.

At one collaborating source in Seattle, patients were enrolled during active infection and were followed longitudinally through the course of disease. Each collaborating institution followed its own protocols to collect whole blood in K2EDTA tubes. For TCRbeta analysis, collaborator samples were shipped as frozen whole blood, as isolated PBMCs, or as DNA extracted from either sample type. Findings and caveats that apply to the study as a whole: How much clinical and demographic metadata was included differed by source and by participant, and the metadata was provided uncurated.

A remark on this clone: There is no known antigen for this receptor. Base quality data are lacking; no much larger clone is found one base away.

TCRbeta CDR3 regions were amplified from genomic DNA using the immunoSEQ Assay, a bias-controlled multiplex PCR. For the original study's pipeline: The number of nucleated cells in each sample was estimated by amplification of reference gene primers within the assay. Sequence reads were collapsed and filtered to measure the absolute abundance of every unique TCRbeta CDR3 rearrangement. For each sample, productive Simpson clonality was calculated by taking the square root of Simpson's diversity index across productive rearrangements. TCRdb holds this immuneACCESS table with in-frame rearrangements only. Some clones are missing; in checked studies, unresolved V genes explain under half, and the rest has no known cause. V and J calls and clone size are copied from that table; D and trimming were computed from the DNA. For this sample the table gives roughly 380,000 clones, of which approximately 91% were detected only once. Around 1.5% of the sample lies in the top ten.

According to the germline V gene (reference sequence), CDR1 reads SGHKS and CDR2 reads YYEKEE. The CDR3 runs 11 amino acids, cysteine and phenylalanine included. This entry keeps only the CDR3 DNA: 33 bases, framed from base 1. The trim is 3 bases for V and 11 bases for J, with a gap of 12 bases between the germline ends. The sample comprised peripheral blood. The TCR sequence derives from a woman in her thirties or forties with COVID-19, enrolled during active disease. The receptor chain draws on TRBV5-5 and TRBJ2-7, with an unclear D gene assignment. The CDR3 has the sequence CASSSSLEEYF. The DNA sequence is as follows: TGTGCCAGCAGCTCCAGCCTAGAGGAGTACTTC. This CDR3, with the reference TRBV5-5 and TRBJ2-7 proteins standing in past its ends, gives the full variable domain DAGVTQSPTHLIKTRGQQVTLRCSPISGHKSVSWYQQVLGQGPQFIFQYYEKEERGRGNFPDRFSARQFPNYSSELNVNALLLGDSALYLCASSSSLEEYFGPGTRLTVT.